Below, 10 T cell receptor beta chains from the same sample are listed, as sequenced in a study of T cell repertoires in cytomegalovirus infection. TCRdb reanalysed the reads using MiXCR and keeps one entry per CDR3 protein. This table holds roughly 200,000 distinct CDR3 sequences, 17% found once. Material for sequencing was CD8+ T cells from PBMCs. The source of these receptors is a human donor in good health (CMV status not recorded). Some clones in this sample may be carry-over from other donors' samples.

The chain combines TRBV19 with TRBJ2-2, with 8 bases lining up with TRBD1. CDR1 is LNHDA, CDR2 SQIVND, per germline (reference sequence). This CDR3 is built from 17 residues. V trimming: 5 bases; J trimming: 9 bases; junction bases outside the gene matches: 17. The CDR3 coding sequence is TGTGCCAGTAGTCCCCGGACAGGGTCCACCCTCGCTTGGGAGCTGTTTTTT. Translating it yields CASSPRTGSTLAWELFF.

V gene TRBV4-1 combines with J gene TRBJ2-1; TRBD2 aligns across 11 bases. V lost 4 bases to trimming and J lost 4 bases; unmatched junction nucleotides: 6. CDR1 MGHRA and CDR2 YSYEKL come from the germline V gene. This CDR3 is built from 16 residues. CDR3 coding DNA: TGCGCCAGCAGCCTTGGGACTAGCGGCAATTACAATGAGCAGTTCTTC. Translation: CASSLGTSGNYNEQFF.

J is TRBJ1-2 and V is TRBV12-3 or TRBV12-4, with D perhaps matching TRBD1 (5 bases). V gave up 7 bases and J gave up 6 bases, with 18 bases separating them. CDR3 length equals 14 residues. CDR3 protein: CASTPGYPTDGYTF. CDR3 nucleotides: TGTGCCAGCACCCCAGGGTACCCGACTGATGGCTACACCTTC.

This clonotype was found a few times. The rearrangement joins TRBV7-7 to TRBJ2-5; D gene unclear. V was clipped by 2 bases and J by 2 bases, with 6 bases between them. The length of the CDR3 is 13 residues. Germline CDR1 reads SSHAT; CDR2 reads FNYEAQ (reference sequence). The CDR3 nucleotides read TGTGCCAGCAGCTTAAGACGGCAAGAGACCCAGTACTTC. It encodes CASSLRRQETQYF.

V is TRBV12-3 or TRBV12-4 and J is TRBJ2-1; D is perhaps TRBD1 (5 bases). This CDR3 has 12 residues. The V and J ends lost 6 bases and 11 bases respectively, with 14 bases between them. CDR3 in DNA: TGTGCCAGCAGCCCTCAAGGGGCCAAGCAGTTCTTC. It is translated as CASSPQGAKQFF.

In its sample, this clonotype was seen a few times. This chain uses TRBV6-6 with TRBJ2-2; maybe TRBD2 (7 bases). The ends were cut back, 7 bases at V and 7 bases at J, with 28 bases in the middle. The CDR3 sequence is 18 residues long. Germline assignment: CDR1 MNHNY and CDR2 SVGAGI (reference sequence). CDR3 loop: CASTSPRDGGPSGGELFF. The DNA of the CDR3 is TGTGCCAGCACCTCCCCTAGGGACGGGGGGCCCTCGGGCGGGGAGCTGTTTTTT.

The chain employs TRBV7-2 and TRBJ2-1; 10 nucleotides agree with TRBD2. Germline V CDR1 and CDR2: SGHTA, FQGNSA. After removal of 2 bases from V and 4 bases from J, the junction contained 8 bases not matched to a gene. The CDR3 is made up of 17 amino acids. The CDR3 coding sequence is TGTGCCAGCAGCTTACCAGAGACTAGCGGGTTTTACAATGAGCAGTTCTTC. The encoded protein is CASSLPETSGFYNEQFF.

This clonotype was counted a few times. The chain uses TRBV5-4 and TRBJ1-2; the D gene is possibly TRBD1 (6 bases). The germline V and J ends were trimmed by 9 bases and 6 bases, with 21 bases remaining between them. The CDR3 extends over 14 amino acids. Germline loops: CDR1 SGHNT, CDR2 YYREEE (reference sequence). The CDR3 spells CAIRGVQGENGYTF. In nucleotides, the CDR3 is TGTGCCATCCGAGGAGTACAGGGAGAAAATGGCTACACCTTC. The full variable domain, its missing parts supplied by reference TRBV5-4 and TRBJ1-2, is ETGVTQSPTHLIKTRGQQVTLRCSSQSGHNTVSWYQQALGQGPQFIFQYYREEENGRGNFPPRFSGLQFPNYSSELNVNALELDDSALYLCAIRGVQGENGYTFGSGTRLTVV.

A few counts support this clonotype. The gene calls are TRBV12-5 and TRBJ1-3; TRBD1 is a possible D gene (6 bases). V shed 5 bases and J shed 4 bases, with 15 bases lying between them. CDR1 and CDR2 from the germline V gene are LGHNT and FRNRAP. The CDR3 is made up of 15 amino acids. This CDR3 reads CASGPERGSGNTIYF. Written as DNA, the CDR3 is TGTGCTAGTGGTCCCGAGAGGGGGTCCGGAAACACCATATATTTT. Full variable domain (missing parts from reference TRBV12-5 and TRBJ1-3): DARVTQTPRHKVTEMGQEVTMRCQPILGHNTVFWYRQTMMQGLELLAYFRNRAPLDDSGMPKDRFSAEMPDATLATLKIQPSEPRDSAVYFCASGPERGSGNTIYFGEGSWLTVV.

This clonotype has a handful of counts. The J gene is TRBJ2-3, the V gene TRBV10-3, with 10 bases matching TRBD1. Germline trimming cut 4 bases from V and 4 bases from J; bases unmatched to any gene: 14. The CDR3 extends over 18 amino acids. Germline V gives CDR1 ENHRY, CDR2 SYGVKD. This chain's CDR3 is CAISAITSGQGIADTQYF. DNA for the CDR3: TGTGCCATCAGTGCTATTACTTCGGGACAGGGGATCGCAGATACGCAGTATTTT.